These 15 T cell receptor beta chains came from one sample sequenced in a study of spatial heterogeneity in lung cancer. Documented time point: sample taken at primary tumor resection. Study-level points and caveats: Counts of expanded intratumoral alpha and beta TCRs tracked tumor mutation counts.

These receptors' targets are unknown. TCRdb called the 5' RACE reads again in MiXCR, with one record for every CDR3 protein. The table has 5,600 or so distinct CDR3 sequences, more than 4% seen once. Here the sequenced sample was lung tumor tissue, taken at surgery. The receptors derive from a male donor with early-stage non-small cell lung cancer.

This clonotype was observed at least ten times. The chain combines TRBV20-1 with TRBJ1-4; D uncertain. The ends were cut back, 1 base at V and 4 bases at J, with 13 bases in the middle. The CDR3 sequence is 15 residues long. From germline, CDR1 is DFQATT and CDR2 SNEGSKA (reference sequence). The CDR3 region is CSARVEAPFNEKLFF. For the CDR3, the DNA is TGCAGTGCTAGAGTTGAGGCCCCCTTTAATGAAAAACTGTTTTTT.

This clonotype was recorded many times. Here the CDR3 DNA reads TGTGCCAGCACTGATACGGGACAGGGGTATACCGGGGAGCTGTTTTTT. Translating gives CASTDTGQGYTGELFF. The chain uses TRBV5-5 and TRBJ2-2, with 10 bases matching TRBD1. Germline V CDR1 and CDR2: SGHKS, YYEKEE (reference sequence). The CDR3 consists of 16 residues. The V gene end was trimmed by 6 bases and the J gene end by 5 bases; junction bases not matched to a gene: 10.

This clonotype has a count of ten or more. The CDR3 DNA reads TGTGCCAGCAGCCGGATCAGCGGGGGGCGCGATGGGCAGTTCTTC. Translation: CASSRISGGRDGQFF. This chain connects TRBV3-1 to TRBJ2-1; 9 bases fit TRBD2. Germline assignment: CDR1 LGHDT and CDR2 YNNKEL (reference sequence). The CDR3 consists of 15 residues. After removal of 4 bases from V and 12 bases from J, the junction contained 13 bases not matched to a gene.

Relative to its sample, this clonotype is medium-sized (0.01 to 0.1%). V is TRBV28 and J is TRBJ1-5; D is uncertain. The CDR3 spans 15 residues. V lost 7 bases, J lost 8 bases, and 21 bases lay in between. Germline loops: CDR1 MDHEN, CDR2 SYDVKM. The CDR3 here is CASMETKRGVEPQHF. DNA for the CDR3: TGTGCCAGCATGGAGACAAAGCGGGGTGTGGAGCCCCAGCATTTT. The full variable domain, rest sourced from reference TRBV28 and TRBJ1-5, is DVKVTQSSRYLVKRTGEKVFLECVQDMDHENMFWYRQDPGLGLRLIYFSYDVKMKEKGDIPEGYSVSREKKERFSLILESASTNQTSMYLCASMETKRGVEPQHFGDGTRLSIL.

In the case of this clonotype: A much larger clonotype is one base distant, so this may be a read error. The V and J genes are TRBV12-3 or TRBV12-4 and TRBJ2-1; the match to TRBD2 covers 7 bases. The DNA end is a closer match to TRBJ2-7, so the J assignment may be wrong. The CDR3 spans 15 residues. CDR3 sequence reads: CASKSRLAVYNEQYF. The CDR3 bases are TGTGCCAGCAAGTCCAGGCTAGCGGTATACAATGAGCAGTACTTC.

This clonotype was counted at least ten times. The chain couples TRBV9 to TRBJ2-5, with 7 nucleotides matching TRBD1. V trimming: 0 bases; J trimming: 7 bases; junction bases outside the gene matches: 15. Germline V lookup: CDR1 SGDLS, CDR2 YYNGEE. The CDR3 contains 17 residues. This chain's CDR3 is CASSVDPETGTKRTQYF. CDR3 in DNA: TGTGCCAGCAGCGTAGACCCCGAGACAGGGACCAAGAGGACCCAGTACTTC. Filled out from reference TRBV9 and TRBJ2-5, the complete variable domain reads DSGVTQTPKHLITATGQRVTLRCSPRSGDLSVYWYQQSLDQGLQFLIQYYNGEERAKGNILERFSAQQFPDLHSELNLSSLELGDSALYFCASSVDPETGTKRTQYFGPGTRLLVL.

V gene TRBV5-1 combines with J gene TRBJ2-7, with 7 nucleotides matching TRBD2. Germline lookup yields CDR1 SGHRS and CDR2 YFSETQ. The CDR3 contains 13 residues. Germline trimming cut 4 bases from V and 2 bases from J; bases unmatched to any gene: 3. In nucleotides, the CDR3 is TGCGCCAGCAGCACTAGCGCCGCCTACGAGCAGTACTTC. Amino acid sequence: CASSTSAAYEQYF.

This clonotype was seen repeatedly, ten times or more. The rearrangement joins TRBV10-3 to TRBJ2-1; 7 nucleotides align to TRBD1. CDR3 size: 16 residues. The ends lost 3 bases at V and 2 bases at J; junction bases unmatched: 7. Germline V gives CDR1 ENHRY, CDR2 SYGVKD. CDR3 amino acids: CAISESDRKAYNEQFF. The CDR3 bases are TGTGCCATCAGTGAATCGGACAGGAAGGCCTACAATGAGCAGTTCTTC.

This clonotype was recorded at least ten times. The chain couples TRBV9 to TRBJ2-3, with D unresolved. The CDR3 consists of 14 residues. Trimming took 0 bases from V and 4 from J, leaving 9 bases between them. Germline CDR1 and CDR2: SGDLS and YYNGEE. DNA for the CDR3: TGTGCCAGCAGCGTAGGGGCTGGCGCAGATACGCAGTATTTT. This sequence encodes CASSVGAGADTQYF. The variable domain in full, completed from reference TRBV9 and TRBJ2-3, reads DSGVTQTPKHLITATGQRVTLRCSPRSGDLSVYWYQQSLDQGLQFLIQYYNGEERAKGNILERFSAQQFPDLHSELNLSSLELGDSALYFCASSVGAGADTQYFGPGTRLTVL.

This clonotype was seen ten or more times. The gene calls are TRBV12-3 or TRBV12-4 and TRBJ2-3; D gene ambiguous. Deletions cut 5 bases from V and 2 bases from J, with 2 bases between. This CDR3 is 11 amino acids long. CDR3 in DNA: TGTGCCAGCAGTAACACAGATACGCAGTATTTT. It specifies CASSNTDTQYF.

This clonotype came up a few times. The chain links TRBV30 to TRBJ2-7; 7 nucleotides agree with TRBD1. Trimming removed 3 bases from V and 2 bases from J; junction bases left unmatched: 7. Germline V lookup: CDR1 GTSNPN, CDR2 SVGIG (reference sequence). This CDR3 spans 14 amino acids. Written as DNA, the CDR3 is TGTGCCTGGAGCCCCGACCAGGGGGCCTACGAGCAGTACTTC. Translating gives CAWSPDQGAYEQYF.

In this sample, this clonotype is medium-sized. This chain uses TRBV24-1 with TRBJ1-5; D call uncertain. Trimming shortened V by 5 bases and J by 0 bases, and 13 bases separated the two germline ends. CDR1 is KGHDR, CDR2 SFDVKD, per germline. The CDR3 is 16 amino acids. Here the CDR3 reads CATSVLGSYSNQPQHF. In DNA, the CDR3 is TGTGCCACCAGTGTCTTGGGCAGTTATAGCAATCAGCCCCAGCATTTT.

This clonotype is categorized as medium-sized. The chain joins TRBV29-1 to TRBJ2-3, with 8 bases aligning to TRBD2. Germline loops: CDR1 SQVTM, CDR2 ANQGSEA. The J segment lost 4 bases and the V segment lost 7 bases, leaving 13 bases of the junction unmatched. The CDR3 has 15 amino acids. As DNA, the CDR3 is TGCAGCGCTGGAGGTAGAGCGGGAGAGCCAGATACGCAGTATTTT. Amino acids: CSAGGRAGEPDTQYF.

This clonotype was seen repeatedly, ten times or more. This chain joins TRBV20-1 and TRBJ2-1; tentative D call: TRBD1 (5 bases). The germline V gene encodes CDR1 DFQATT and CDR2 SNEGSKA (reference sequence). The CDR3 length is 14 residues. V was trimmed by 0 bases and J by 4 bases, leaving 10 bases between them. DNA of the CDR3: TGCAGTGCTAGAGACAGGGAATTGTACAATGAGCAGTTCTTC. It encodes CSARDRELYNEQFF.

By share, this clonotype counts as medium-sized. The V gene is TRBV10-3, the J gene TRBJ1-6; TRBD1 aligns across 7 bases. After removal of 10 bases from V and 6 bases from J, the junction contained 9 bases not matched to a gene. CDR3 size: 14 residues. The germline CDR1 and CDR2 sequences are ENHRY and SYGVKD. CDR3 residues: CATVPTGFNSPLHF. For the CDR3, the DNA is TGTGCCACCGTCCCGACAGGGTTTAATTCACCCCTCCACTTT.